The 32 T cell receptor beta chains reported below all come from one sample, sequenced in a study of blood T cell repertoires in COVID-19. Repertoires were generated with immunoSEQ multiplex PCR, while TCRdb's copy carries only in-frame clones and drops some. The data hold 150,000 to 200,000 clones, with almost 80% observed a single time. The sequencing input was PBMCs or T cells enriched from blood (not recorded which). The receptors were gathered from a woman aged 50 to 60 who had recovered from COVID-19.

This clone was seen only once. The rearrangement joins TRBV24-1 to TRBJ2-1, with 12 bases matching TRBD2. This CDR3 has 18 residues. Germline CDR1 reads KGHDR; CDR2 reads SFDVKD. V gave up 0 bases and J gave up 0 bases; unmatched junction bases: 2. CDR3: CATSDLASGRASYNEQFF. CDR3 bases: TGTGCCACCAGTGATTTGGCTAGCGGGAGGGCCTCCTACAATGAGCAGTTCTTC.

The chain combines TRBV30 with TRBJ1-5; D unclear. V lost 3 bases and J lost 0, with 15 bases in between. CDR1 and CDR2 from the germline V gene are GTSNPN and SVGIG (reference sequence). The length of the CDR3 is 16 residues. The CDR3 DNA is TGTGCCTGGAGCGCAGCCGGGGTTTATAGCAATCAGCCCCAGCATTTT. Residues: CAWSAAGVYSNQPQHF.

The chain has TRBV28 and TRBJ2-7, with 10 bases identical to TRBD1. Germline CDR1 and CDR2: MDHEN and SYDVKM. The CDR3 has 15 residues. V lost 6 bases, J lost 6 bases, and 11 bases stayed unmatched. The CDR3 loop reads CASSLKPGQGFEQYF. CDR3 in DNA: TGTGCCAGCAGCTTAAAACCGGGACAGGGGTTCGAGCAGTACTTC.

In its sample, this clone was seen once. The chain is built from TRBV7-3 and TRBJ1-1, with unresolved D. The germline V gene has CDR1 SGHTA and CDR2 FQGTGA. This CDR3 comprises 13 residues. The germline V and J ends were trimmed by 3 bases and 1 base, with 6 bases remaining between them. The CDR3: CASSFQQNTEAFF. CDR3 nucleotides: TGTGCCAGCAGCTTTCAACAGAACACTGAAGCTTTCTTT.

J is TRBJ2-2 and V is TRBV5-1; 7 bases map to TRBD2. This CDR3 contains 13 residues. V lost 5 bases, J lost 5 bases, and 3 bases stayed unmatched. Germline CDR1 and CDR2: SGHRS and YFSETQ. The CDR3 DNA sequence: TGCGCCAGCAGGAGTAGCGGGACCGGGGAGCTGTTTTTT. Protein sequence: CASRSSGTGELFF.

The chain carries TRBV2 and TRBJ2-7; perhaps TRBD1 as D (6 bases). CDR1 and CDR2 from the germline V gene are SNHLY and FYNNEI. The CDR3 runs to 14 residues. Trimming pared 6 bases from V and 6 bases from J, leaving 18 bases between. DNA of the CDR3: TGTGCCAGCAGCCCTGGTACAGGGTTGGGCGAGCAGTACTTC. This codes for CASSPGTGLGEQYF. The full variable domain, completed using reference TRBV2 and TRBJ2-7, is EPEVTQTPSHQVTQMGQEVILRCVPISNHLYFYWYRQILGQKVEFLVSFYNNEISEKSEIFDDQFSVERPDGSNFTLKIRSTKLEDSAMYFCASSPGTGLGEQYFGPGTRLTVT.

CDR3 in amino acids: CASSLGSGSSNEQFF. The CDR3 coding sequence is TGCGCCAGCAGCTTGGGTAGCGGGAGCTCGAATGAGCAGTTCTTC. The V and J genes are TRBV5-1 and TRBJ2-1; 9 bases line up with TRBD2. Per germline, CDR1 SGHRS and CDR2 YFSETQ. The junction had 5 bases not matched to a gene; V was cut back by 0 bases and J by 7 bases. The CDR3 has 15 residues.

This chain links TRBV11-2 with TRBJ2-2, with unresolved D. Germline CDR1 reads SGHAT; CDR2 reads FQNNGV. This CDR3 is 13 amino acids long. Trimming removed 3 bases from V and 7 bases from J, with 9 bases in between. The CDR3 reads CASSFAVHGELFF. In DNA form, the CDR3 reads TGTGCCAGCAGCTTTGCGGTCCACGGGGAGCTGTTTTTT. Together with reference TRBV11-2 and TRBJ2-2, the CDR3 gives the full variable domain: EAGVAQSPRYKIIEKRQSVAFWCNPISGHATLYWYQQILGQGPKLLIQFQNNGVVDDSQLPKDRFSAERLKGVDSTLKIQPAKLEDSAVYLCASSFAVHGELFFGEGSRLTVL.

For the CDR3, the DNA is TGTGCCAGCAGACCATACAGGGCGGGGGGCGGTGAGCAGTACTTC. It encodes CASRPYRAGGGEQYF. The chain couples TRBV7-9 to TRBJ2-7; 8 bases fit TRBD2. Trimming at V came to 6 bases and at J to 7 bases, leaving 14 bases not matched to a gene. Per germline, CDR1 SEHNR and CDR2 FQNEAQ (reference sequence). The CDR3 covers 15 residues.

This rearrangement joins TRBV5-1 to TRBJ2-1, with D maybe TRBD2 (6 bases). V was pared by 4 bases and J by 7 bases, with 18 bases between. Germline V gene lookup returns CDR1 SGHRS and CDR2 YFSETQ. The CDR3 contains 15 residues. The CDR3 nucleotides read TGCGCCAGCAGCCCCAAGGGACTCGTCGGGAATGAGCAGTTCTTC. It specifies CASSPKGLVGNEQFF.

The DNA of the CDR3 is TGTGCCAGCAGTTTTCTACTAGCGGGAGGCTACAATGAGCAGTTCTTC. Translating it yields CASSFLLAGGYNEQFF. The rearrangement joins TRBV27 to TRBJ2-1; 12 positions agree with TRBD2. With V trimmed by 3 bases and J by 3 bases, 3 bases remained unmatched. Germline loops: CDR1 MNHEY, CDR2 SMNVEV (reference sequence). The CDR3 runs 16 residues.

The chain carries TRBV3-1 (or the pseudogene TRBV3-2) and TRBJ2-5; D perhaps matches TRBD1 (6 bases). Trimming removed 3 bases from V and 9 bases from J, with 11 bases in between. The CDR3 runs 12 residues. The V gene's germline CDR1 is LGHDT and CDR2 YNNKEL (reference sequence). The CDR3 coding sequence is TGTGCCAGCAGCCAGGGGGCTGGGGCCCAGTACTTC. Translation: CASSQGAGAQYF.

The CDR3 is CASSSTGASAGFSYNEQFF. CDR3 sequence (DNA): TGTGCCAGCAGTTCGACAGGGGCTTCAGCGGGGTTCTCCTACAATGAGCAGTTCTTC. V is TRBV28 and J is TRBJ2-1; tentative D call: TRBD1 (8 bases). The CDR3 runs 19 residues. CDR1 and CDR2 (germline): MDHEN, SYDVKM. V lost 4 bases and J lost 0, with 22 bases in between.

The rearrangement links TRBV3-1 (or the pseudogene TRBV3-2) to TRBJ2-7; 7 bases match TRBD1. Per germline, CDR1 LGHDT and CDR2 YNNKEL (reference sequence). The CDR3 totals 16 residues. V was pared by 5 bases and J by 6 bases, with 16 bases of the junction left unmatched. The CDR3: CASSSHLPGQSTEQYF. CDR3 sequence (DNA): TGTGCCAGCAGCTCCCATCTCCCGGGACAGTCGACCGAGCAGTACTTC.

The chain carries TRBV7-2 and TRBJ1-2, with 7 nucleotides matching TRBD1. V was clipped by 4 bases and J by 5 bases; unmatched bases: 13. The CDR3 totals 16 residues. Germline V gives CDR1 SGHTA, CDR2 FQGNSA. The CDR3 protein is CASSSGGRGSRYGYTF. For the CDR3, the DNA is TGTGCCAGCAGCTCAGGGGGTCGTGGGAGTAGGTATGGCTACACCTTC. The variable domain in full, with the rest retrieved from reference TRBV7-2 and TRBJ1-2, is GAGVSQSPSNKVTEKGKDVELRCDPISGHTALYWYRQSLGQGLEFLIYFQGNSAPDKSGLPSDRFSAERTGGSVSTLTIQRTQQEDSAVYLCASSSGGRGSRYGYTFGSGTRLTVV.

Concerning this clone itself: This CDR3 is also generated by other DNA sequences in the sample. The gene calls are TRBV6-5 and TRBJ1-2; TRBD1 agrees at 7 bases. The junction had 3 bases not matched to a gene; V was cut back by 6 bases and J by 2 bases. CDR1 is MNHEY, CDR2 SVGAGI, per germline. The CDR3 spans 13 residues. The CDR3 region is CASSPTGNYGYTF. In nucleotides, the CDR3 is TGTGCCAGCAGCCCGACAGGGAACTATGGCTACACCTTC.

The chain combines TRBV5-1 with TRBJ2-2; 9 bases agree with TRBD1. Per the germline V gene, CDR1 is SGHRS and CDR2 is YFSETQ. CDR3 length: 15 residues. Trimming cost V 2 bases and J 6 bases; bases outside gene matches: 5. CDR3 sequence: CASSFGGQGPGELFF. CDR3 nucleotides: TGCGCCAGCAGCTTTGGCGGACAGGGGCCCGGGGAGCTGTTTTTT.

The chain carries TRBV30 and TRBJ1-2; maybe TRBD1 (6 bases). Per germline, CDR1 GTSNPN and CDR2 SVGIG (reference sequence). The CDR3 loop spans 16 amino acids. The V and J ends lost 1 base and 2 bases respectively, with 17 bases between them. CDR3 in DNA: TGTGCCTGGAGTGCCGGGGGCGGGGGCGAAAACTATGGCTACACCTTC. Translated, it gives CAWSAGGGGENYGYTF.

The chain uses TRBV7-9 and TRBJ1-2; D not certain. Looked up from germline, CDR1 is SEHNR and CDR2 is FQNEAQ (reference sequence). The CDR3 sequence is 10 residues long. Between the trimmed V and J ends, which lost 5 bases and 5 bases, there was a span of 3 bases. The CDR3 region has the DNA TGTGCCAGCAGCGAGTATGGCTACACCTTC. This encodes CASSEYGYTF.

The chain employs TRBV2 and TRBJ1-6; no reliable D call. The germline CDR1 and CDR2 sequences are SNHLY and FYNNEI. The CDR3 runs 17 residues. V was trimmed by 6 bases and J by 8 bases, leaving 23 bases between them. The CDR3 region is CASRTRRLLTPYSPLHF. The CDR3 nucleotides are TGTGCCAGCAGGACACGCCGACTATTGACCCCTTATTCACCCCTCCACTTT.

This chain links TRBV5-1 with TRBJ2-1; 8 bases match TRBD2. The trim removed 3 bases at V and 1 base at J, leaving 6 bases unmatched. Germline V lookup: CDR1 SGHRS, CDR2 YFSETQ. The CDR3 covers 16 residues. CDR3 bases: TGCGCCAGCAGCTCGGGAGCGGGAGCTTCCTACAATGAGCAGTTCTTC. Translated: CASSSGAGASYNEQFF.

This sequence joins TRBV19 and TRBJ1-1; D uncertain. CDR1 is LNHDA, CDR2 SQIVND, per germline (reference sequence). Trimming left V 10 bases short and J 2 bases short, with 5 bases between. This CDR3 spans 10 amino acids. The CDR3 nucleotides are TGTGCCACCCGTAACACTGAAGCTTTCTTT. Its protein is CATRNTEAFF.

The chain joins TRBV18 to TRBJ1-6, with a tentative D call TRBD1 (5 bases). The V end lost 2 bases, the J end lost 6 bases, and 14 bases lay between the germline ends. The CDR3 sequence is 16 residues long. Germline V gene data show CDR1 as KGHSH and CDR2 as LQKENI. CDR3 DNA sequence: TGTGCCAGCTCACCAAGGGCTCAGGGTACTAATTCACCCCTCCACTTT. Translated, it gives CASSPRAQGTNSPLHF.

This clone turned up a few times. The rearrangement joins TRBV11-3 to TRBJ2-1; 11 bases align to TRBD2. Germline V gives CDR1 SGHNT, CDR2 YENEEA. V dropped 5 bases and J dropped 4; count of bases not matched to a gene: 4. The CDR3 has 15 residues. For the CDR3, the DNA is TGTGCCAGCAGCCCGACTAGCGGGATTTACAATGAGCAGTTCTTC. Translating gives CASSPTSGIYNEQFF.

The chain joins TRBV6-1 to TRBJ1-4; no firm D call. Germline CDR1 reads MNHNS; CDR2 reads SASEGT. Trimming removed 3 bases from V and 5 bases from J, with 13 bases in between. The CDR3 sequence is 15 residues long. The CDR3 DNA reads as TGTGCCAGCAGTGACAGCGGAGCATGGAATGAAAAACTGTTTTTT. It specifies CASSDSGAWNEKLFF.

The J gene is TRBJ2-1, the V gene TRBV4-1, with 7 positions matching TRBD2. This CDR3 comprises 15 residues. Germline V CDR1 and CDR2: MGHRA, YSYEKL. Trimming removed 4 bases from V and 5 bases from J; junction bases left unmatched: 8. The CDR3 spells CASSPSQAGDNEQFF. CDR3 sequence (DNA): TGCGCCAGCAGCCCGAGCCAGGCGGGGGACAATGAGCAGTTCTTC.

This chain joins TRBV18 and TRBJ2-7; TRBD1 agrees at 9 bases. Trimming took 2 bases from V and 3 from J; bases not matched to a gene: 5. The CDR3 contains 15 residues. Looked up from germline, CDR1 is KGHSH and CDR2 is LQKENI. The CDR3 region is CASSPNTGGGYEQYF. The CDR3 DNA reads TGTGCCAGCTCACCAAATACAGGGGGCGGCTACGAGCAGTACTTC.

V gene TRBV7-3 combines with J gene TRBJ2-6; 9 bases are a match to TRBD1. The trim removed 5 bases at V and 3 bases at J, leaving 5 bases unmatched. The CDR3 has 16 amino acids. Germline V gene data show CDR1 as SGHTA and CDR2 as FQGTGA. CDR3 amino acids: CASSPGTGRGANVLTF. The CDR3 DNA reads as TGTGCCAGCAGCCCCGGGACAGGGCGTGGGGCCAACGTCCTGACTTTC.

The chain has TRBV28 and TRBJ1-4, with 8 bases lining up with TRBD1. The CDR3 has 14 residues. Germline V gene data show CDR1 as MDHEN and CDR2 as SYDVKM. With V trimmed by 6 bases and J by 4 bases, 4 bases remained unmatched. In DNA, the CDR3 is TGTGCCAGCAGGACAACAGGGGGTAATGAAAAACTGTTTTTT. This codes for CASRTTGGNEKLFF. The full variable domain, in which reference TRBV28 and TRBJ1-4 provide the parts outside the CDR3, is DVKVTQSSRYLVKRTGEKVFLECVQDMDHENMFWYRQDPGLGLRLIYFSYDVKMKEKGDIPEGYSVSREKKERFSLILESASTNQTSMYLCASRTTGGNEKLFFGSGTQLSVL.

This sequence joins TRBV6-2 or TRBV6-3 and TRBJ2-1; 12 bases are shared with TRBD2. The CDR3 spans 19 residues. V dropped 2 bases and J dropped 7; count of bases not matched to a gene: 15. Germline V gives CDR1 MNHEY, CDR2 SVGEGT. CDR3 DNA sequence: TGTGCCAGCAGTTACGACCTAGCGGGAGGGATAGACCCTTCTAATGAGCAGTTCTTC. Encoded protein: CASSYDLAGGIDPSNEQFF.

The chain couples TRBV4-2 to TRBJ2-3; TRBD1 might be the D (5 bases). Germline loops: CDR1 LGHNA, CDR2 YNFKEQ. Trimming pared 4 bases from V and 0 bases from J, leaving 20 bases between. This CDR3 has 18 amino acids. The DNA of the CDR3 is TGTGCCAGCAGCCTGCAGGTCTCGACAGATACTAGCACAGATACGCAGTATTTT. Its translation: CASSLQVSTDTSTDTQYF.

V gene TRBV12-3 or TRBV12-4 combines with J gene TRBJ1-2; weak D call: TRBD1 (5 bases). Trimming stripped 6 bases from V and 5 bases from J, with 13 bases between. CDR3 length: 13 residues. As DNA, the CDR3 is TGTGCCAGCAGCCTGGGGGGGAGTTATGGCTACACCTTC. Translated, it gives CASSLGGSYGYTF.